The next 17 T cell receptor beta chains were all read from a single sample in a study of T-cell memory formation after mild COVID-19. TCRdb re-derived calls from the 5' RACE reads in MiXCR, one entry per CDR3 protein. The data contain some 290,000 distinct CDR3 sequences, about 17% of them singletons. Sample: PBMCs or a T cell subset sorted from them (not recorded which). The source is a man aged 18 to 29 who had mild COVID-19 (a few samples of this study predate the infection). Cell type and time point are not known.

V usage is TRBV27 and J usage is TRBJ1-5; possibly TRBD1 for D (6 bases). Germline loops: CDR1 MNHEY, CDR2 SMNVEV (reference sequence). The CDR3 spans 18 residues. The germline V and J ends were trimmed by 6 bases and 0 bases, with 21 bases remaining between them. The chain's CDR3 is CASRARGAALYSNQPQHF. The CDR3 coding sequence is TGTGCCAGCAGGGCTAGGGGGGCAGCCCTATATAGCAATCAGCCCCAGCATTTT.

This rearrangement joins TRBV7-9 to TRBJ2-3, with D uncertain. This CDR3 is built from 13 residues. V lost 8 bases to trimming and J lost 1 base, with 10 bases between them. In germline, CDR1 is SEHNR, CDR2 FQNEAQ (reference sequence). The CDR3 DNA sequence: TGTGCCAGCCGGAACCTACGCACAGATACGCAGTATTTT. This encodes CASRNLRTDTQYF. The full variable domain, completed using reference TRBV7-9 and TRBJ2-3, is DTGVSQNPRHKITKRGQNVTFRCDPISEHNRLYWYRQTLGQGPEFLTYFQNEAQLEKSRLLSDRFSAERPKGSFSTLEIQRTEQGDSAMYLCASRNLRTDTQYFGPGTRLTVL.

The V gene is TRBV29-1, the J gene TRBJ1-6, with TRBD1 as a possible D gene (5 bases). Per the germline V gene, CDR1 is SQVTM and CDR2 is ANQGSEA. This CDR3 spans 13 amino acids. The V and J ends lost 6 bases and 10 bases respectively, with 16 bases between them. CDR3 bases: TGCAGCGTAAACGAGGGGTCTGGGTCACCCCTCCACTTT. This codes for CSVNEGSGSPLHF.

The rearrangement uses TRBV12-3 or TRBV12-4 and TRBJ1-4; D is undetermined. V gave up 3 bases and J gave up 2 bases, with 10 bases separating them. The CDR3 totals 15 residues. The CDR3 sequence: CASSLDVGTNEKLFF. The CDR3 DNA is TGTGCCAGCAGTTTGGATGTGGGGACTAATGAAAAACTGTTTTTT.

This clonotype was detected only a few times. The J gene is TRBJ2-5, the V gene TRBV28, with D maybe TRBD2 (5 bases). V shed 11 bases and J shed 0 bases, with 13 bases lying between them. The CDR3 covers 13 residues. The germline V gene encodes CDR1 MDHEN and CDR2 SYDVKM. CDR3 nucleotides: TGTGCCTCCCAGGAGAGGGACCAAGAGACCCAGTACTTC. Translation: CASQERDQETQYF. Full variable domain (missing parts from reference TRBV28 and TRBJ2-5): DVKVTQSSRYLVKRTGEKVFLECVQDMDHENMFWYRQDPGLGLRLIYFSYDVKMKEKGDIPEGYSVSREKKERFSLILESASTNQTSMYLCASQERDQETQYFGPGTRLLVL.

This clonotype was seen at least ten times. The rearrangement joins TRBV6-5 to TRBJ2-3; the D gene is possibly TRBD1 (5 bases). Trimming left V 6 bases short and J 6 bases short, with 16 bases between. CDR3 length: 14 amino acids. The germline V gene has CDR1 MNHEY and CDR2 SVGAGI. The CDR3 reads CASRRDSVQDTQYF. Here the CDR3 DNA reads TGTGCCAGCAGACGCGACAGCGTTCAGGATACGCAGTATTTT.

This clonotype showed up just a few times. The chain uses TRBV4-1 and TRBJ2-5; 15 bases agree with TRBD2. V was pared by 3 bases and J by 4 bases, with 3 bases of the junction left unmatched. The CDR3 consists of 16 residues. Germline V lookup: CDR1 MGHRA, CDR2 YSYEKL. The CDR3 region has the DNA TGCGCCAGCAGCCAGTGGGGACTAGCGGGGGGAGAGACCCAGTACTTC. Translation: CASSQWGLAGGETQYF.

A few counts support this clonotype. Here the CDR3 DNA reads TGCGCCAGCAGCACTCGGGACAGCCCCAAAGGTGGCTACACCTTC. It encodes CASSTRDSPKGGYTF. The chain combines TRBV5-1 with TRBJ1-2; 7 bases are shared with TRBD1. Per germline, CDR1 SGHRS and CDR2 YFSETQ. Germline trimming cut 4 bases from V and 7 bases from J; bases unmatched to any gene: 13. This CDR3 contains 15 residues. The variable domain in full, completed from reference TRBV5-1 and TRBJ1-2, reads KAGVTQTPRYLIKTRGQQVTLSCSPISGHRSVSWYQQTPGQGLQFLFEYFSETQRNKGNFPGRFSGRQFSNSRSEMNVSTLELGDSALYLCASSTRDSPKGGYTFGSGTRLTVV.

The chain links TRBV12-3 or TRBV12-4 to TRBJ2-1; TRBD2 might be the D (5 bases). Trimming took off 5 bases at V and 10 bases at J, with 9 bases between the two ends. The CDR3 spans 11 residues. In DNA, the CDR3 is TGTGCCAGCAGTCCCGGGAAGGAGCAGTTCTTC. It translates to CASSPGKEQFF.

The sample holds a few counts of this clonotype. The CDR3 loop reads CASITMVGDTQYF. CDR3 bases: TGTGCCAGCATTACCATGGTTGGAGATACGCAGTATTTT. The chain has TRBV6-6 and TRBJ2-3, with no clear D. Trimming cost V 7 bases and J 5 bases, with 13 bases left between them. The CDR3 has 13 amino acids. The germline V gene has CDR1 MNHNY and CDR2 SVGAGI (reference sequence).

This clonotype was seen a handful of times. V is TRBV7-9 and J is TRBJ2-3; no definite D call. The CDR3 runs to 14 residues. The V end was cut by 8 bases, the J end by 0 bases, with 12 bases between. CDR1 and CDR2 (germline): SEHNR, FQNEAQ (reference sequence). The CDR3 DNA reads as TGTGCCAGCCGAACAACAACTAGCACAGATACGCAGTATTTT. This encodes CASRTTTSTDTQYF.

J is TRBJ1-5 and V is TRBV11-2; 7 nucleotides line up with TRBD1. The CDR3 consists of 14 residues. V shed 4 bases, J shed 4 bases, and the junction held 4 bases outside the gene matches. CDR1 is SGHAT and CDR2 is FQNNGV in the germline V gene. CDR3 in amino acids: CASSSDRENQPQHF. The CDR3 region has the DNA TGTGCCAGCAGCTCCGACAGGGAAAATCAGCCCCAGCATTTT.

The genes are TRBV10-3 and TRBJ1-2, with 10 positions matching TRBD1. Germline V gene lookup returns CDR1 ENHRY and CDR2 SYGVKD. J lost 8 bases, V lost 2 bases, and 5 bases had no gene match. This CDR3 is built from 14 residues. The CDR3 loop reads CAISERTGGGGYTF. The CDR3 DNA reads as TGTGCCATCAGTGAGAGGACAGGGGGTGGAGGCTACACCTTC.

The J gene is TRBJ2-5, the V gene TRBV4-2; 7 bases are a match to TRBD1. V dropped 4 bases and J dropped 3; count of bases not matched to a gene: 8. Germline V CDR1 and CDR2: LGHNA, YNFKEQ. The length of the CDR3 is 15 residues. CDR3 sequence reads: CASSRKGASEETQYF. For the CDR3, the DNA is TGTGCCAGCAGCCGGAAGGGGGCAAGCGAAGAGACCCAGTACTTC.

This clonotype was recorded a few times. The chain couples TRBV11-2 to TRBJ2-5; D unclear. This CDR3 is 14 amino acids long. The germline V gene has CDR1 SGHAT and CDR2 FQNNGV. V was cut by 6 bases and J by 4 bases, with 15 bases left in between. CDR3 protein: CASSPGPDRETQYF. Written as DNA, the CDR3 is TGTGCCAGCAGTCCGGGTCCAGACCGAGAGACCCAGTACTTC.

This clonotype was found a few times. The V and J genes are TRBV20-1 and TRBJ2-2, with no clear D. This CDR3 is 15 amino acids long. Looked up from germline, CDR1 is DFQATT and CDR2 is SNEGSKA (reference sequence). Between the trimmed V and J ends, which lost 6 bases and 7 bases, there was a span of 21 bases. This chain's CDR3 is CSAEDPPPPFGELFF. DNA for the CDR3: TGCAGTGCCGAAGACCCGCCGCCCCCGTTCGGGGAGCTGTTTTTT.

This clonotype was detected a few times. The rearrangement uses TRBV7-9 and TRBJ2-2, with D perhaps matching TRBD1 (6 bases). CDR1 and CDR2 (germline): SEHNR, FQNEAQ (reference sequence). V gave up 2 bases and J gave up 6 bases, with 13 bases separating them. This CDR3 spans 15 amino acids. The CDR3 sequence: CASSLRTGSAGELFF. The CDR3 nucleotides are TGTGCCAGCAGCTTACGTACAGGGAGCGCCGGGGAGCTGTTTTTT.